These 31 T cell receptor beta chains came from one sample sequenced in a study of blood T cell repertoires in COVID-19. Some clones are missing from TCRdb's copy, which holds only in-frame ones; the method was immunoSEQ multiplex PCR. The sample holds 200,000 or so clones, 80% seen once. The source material was PBMCs or T cells enriched from blood (not recorded which). Source of these receptors: a middle-aged woman with acute COVID-19.

The chain couples TRBV29-1 to TRBJ2-5; maybe TRBD1 (6 bases). Trimming shortened V by 8 bases and J by 5 bases, and 18 bases separated the two germline ends. Germline-derived CDR1 and CDR2 are SQVTM and ANQGSEA. CDR3 length: 13 amino acids. CDR3 region: CSQSVGGGETQYF. The CDR3 region has the DNA TGCAGCCAGTCAGTAGGGGGTGGGGAGACCCAGTACTTC.

The chain joins TRBV20-1 to TRBJ1-4; D gene ambiguous. Per the germline V gene, CDR1 is DFQATT and CDR2 is SNEGSKA (reference sequence). With 3 bases removed from V and 4 bases from J, the gap between germline ends came to 12 bases. This CDR3 comprises 14 residues. The CDR3 loop is CSASPRLNNEKLFF. CDR3 DNA sequence: TGCAGTGCTAGTCCCCGTTTAAATAATGAAAAACTGTTTTTT.

This sequence joins TRBV28 and TRBJ2-2; no definite D call. The CDR3 has 14 residues. Germline loops: CDR1 MDHEN, CDR2 SYDVKM. Trimming shortened V by 3 bases and J by 2 bases, and 7 bases separated the two germline ends. The chain's CDR3 is CASSFFGNTGELFF. CDR3 in DNA: TGTGCCAGCAGTTTTTTCGGTAACACCGGGGAGCTGTTTTTT.

The chain is built from TRBV28 and TRBJ1-1; D is ambiguous. Germline V gene sequence: CDR1 MDHEN, CDR2 SYDVKM. V shed 5 bases and J shed 2 bases, with 18 bases lying between them. CDR3 size: 16 residues. This CDR3 reads CASSPPKGGLNTEAFF. CDR3 sequence (DNA): TGTGCCAGCAGTCCCCCAAAGGGCGGACTCAACACTGAAGCTTTCTTT.

The rearrangement joins TRBV5-1 to TRBJ2-5; weak D call: TRBD1 (5 bases). Per germline, CDR1 SGHRS and CDR2 YFSETQ. This CDR3 is built from 17 residues. Trimming removed 4 bases from V and 1 base from J, with 20 bases in between. For the CDR3, the DNA is TGCGCCAGCAGCCCCGGGCGTCGACAGCAACCCCAAGAGACCCAGTACTTC. Its translation is CASSPGRRQQPQETQYF.

The chain joins TRBV28 to TRBJ2-1; 12 nucleotides match TRBD2. This CDR3 region has 17 residues. V was clipped by 6 bases and J by 2 bases; unmatched bases: 8. Germline-derived CDR1 and CDR2 are MDHEN and SYDVKM. In DNA form, the CDR3 reads TGTGCCAGCAGGGGGACTAGCGGGCTCACAACCTACAATGAGCAGTTCTTC. It encodes CASRGTSGLTTYNEQFF.

This CDR3 reads CASSAQGAAGELFF. The CDR3 DNA reads as TGTGCCAGCAGCGCCCAGGGGGCGGCCGGGGAGCTGTTTTTT. This sequence joins TRBV2 and TRBJ2-2, with 8 bases identical to TRBD1. Germline V gene data show CDR1 as SNHLY and CDR2 as FYNNEI. V gave up 6 bases and J gave up 6 bases; unmatched junction bases: 6. The length of the CDR3 is 14 residues.

The chain links TRBV25-1 to TRBJ2-2, with 10 nucleotides matching TRBD1. The CDR3 loop spans 15 amino acids. With 6 bases clipped from V and 2 bases from J, the junction kept 3 bases outside the gene matches. Germline CDR1 MGHDK, CDR2 SYGVNS. CDR3 amino acids: CASRKTGGNTGELFF. The CDR3 nucleotides read TGTGCCAGCAGGAAGACAGGGGGCAACACCGGGGAGCTGTTTTTT.

The chain joins TRBV2 to TRBJ1-2; tentatively, D is TRBD1 (6 bases). The CDR3 loop spans 13 amino acids. V was clipped by 2 bases and J by 4 bases, with 8 bases between them. CDR1 and CDR2 from the germline V gene are SNHLY and FYNNEI. The CDR3 DNA reads TGTGCCAGCAGTGAAACAGGGACCTATGGCTACACCTTC. Its translation: CASSETGTYGYTF.

CDR3 protein: CASSEDRDNEKLFF. CDR3 bases: TGTGCCAGCAGTGAAGACAGAGACAATGAAAAACTGTTTTTT. The J gene is TRBJ1-4, the V gene TRBV2; D is unresolved. There are 14 residues in the CDR3. Trimming removed 1 base at V and 5 bases at J, with 8 bases between. CDR1 and CDR2 from the germline V gene are SNHLY and FYNNEI.

This clone was seen repeatedly, ten times or more. The chain is built from TRBV6-4 and TRBJ2-2; D possibly corresponds to TRBD2 (5 bases). Germline-derived CDR1 and CDR2 are MRHNA and SNTAGT. The CDR3 extends over 13 amino acids. The V end was cut by 5 bases, the J end by 1 base, with 5 bases between. This CDR3 is CASSSGNTGELFF. The CDR3 DNA reads TGTGCCAGCAGTAGCGGGAACACCGGGGAGCTGTTTTTT.

This chain joins TRBV19 and TRBJ1-2; D remains ambiguous. Trimming shortened V by 6 bases and J by 3 bases, and 14 bases separated the two germline ends. The CDR3 loop spans 14 amino acids. Germline-derived CDR1 and CDR2 are LNHDA and SQIVND (reference sequence). The CDR3 nucleotides read TGTGCCAGTAGGAGGACCGGGGTGGACTATGGCTACACCTTC. Translation gives CASRRTGVDYGYTF.

The chain employs TRBV28 and TRBJ1-2; 8 positions agree with TRBD1. Trimming took 6 bases from V and 8 from J; bases not matched to a gene: 8. CDR1 and CDR2 from the germline V gene are MDHEN and SYDVKM. The CDR3 spans 13 residues. The CDR3 loop reads CASRKTGEEGYTF. The DNA of the CDR3 is TGTGCCAGCAGAAAGACAGGGGAGGAGGGCTACACCTTC.

This clone occurred a few times. This rearrangement joins TRBV7-9 to TRBJ1-1; no firm D call. The V end lost 1 base, the J end lost 0 bases, and 6 bases lay between the germline ends. The germline CDR1 and CDR2 sequences are SEHNR and FQNEAQ (reference sequence). CDR3 size: 14 residues. CDR3 sequence reads: CASSLVEMNTEAFF. CDR3 nucleotide sequence: TGTGCCAGCAGCTTAGTTGAGATGAACACTGAAGCTTTCTTT.

The genes are TRBV28 and TRBJ2-5; 9 bases are shared with TRBD2. Losses at the gene ends were 4 bases for V and 5 bases for J; bases not matched to a gene: 8. The CDR3 contains 15 residues. Germline values: CDR1 MDHEN, CDR2 SYDVKM. This CDR3 reads CASSSSGGNVETQYF. Written as DNA, the CDR3 is TGTGCCAGCAGTTCGAGCGGGGGGAACGTCGAGACCCAGTACTTC.

The chain recombines TRBV28 with TRBJ1-4; TRBD1 matches at 9 bases. Germline V lookup: CDR1 MDHEN, CDR2 SYDVKM. The CDR3 contains 15 residues. V shed 3 bases and J 8 bases; nucleotides not matched to a gene: 7. The CDR3, as DNA: TGTGCCAGCAGTTTCGGGGACAGGGAGACCGAAAAACTGTTTTTT. Amino acid sequence: CASSFGDRETEKLFF.

The J gene is TRBJ2-3, the V gene TRBV9, with TRBD2 matching over 8 bases. V trimming: 3 bases; J trimming: 5 bases; junction bases outside the gene matches: 5. This CDR3 region has 14 residues. Germline assignment: CDR1 SGDLS and CDR2 YYNGEE. This CDR3 is CASSAGTRGDTQYF. The CDR3 DNA sequence: TGTGCCAGCAGCGCCGGGACTAGGGGAGATACGCAGTATTTT.

This chain links TRBV3-1 (or the pseudogene TRBV3-2) with TRBJ2-7; tentatively, D is TRBD2 (6 bases). In germline, CDR1 is LGHDT, CDR2 YNNKEL (reference sequence). The CDR3 covers 14 residues. Trimming pared 4 bases from V and 3 bases from J, leaving 13 bases between. The DNA for the CDR3 is TGTGCCAGCAGCCCGACGGGGGACGTCTACGAGCAGTACTTC. Translation: CASSPTGDVYEQYF.

The gene calls are TRBV19 and TRBJ2-1, with a weak D call TRBD2 (6 bases). V lost 5 bases to trimming and J lost 1 base, with 15 bases between them. The CDR3 sequence is 16 residues long. The germline V gene has CDR1 LNHDA and CDR2 SQIVND (reference sequence). CDR3 nucleotides: TGTGCCAGTAGTCCCCGGAGGGCAGTGTCCTACAATGAGCAGTTCTTC. This encodes CASSPRRAVSYNEQFF.

V is TRBV15 and J is TRBJ1-2; 7 positions match TRBD1. The CDR3 runs 13 residues. Unmatched junction bases numbered 4, after V lost 5 bases and J lost 4 bases. Per germline, CDR1 LNHNV and CDR2 YYDKDF (reference sequence). The CDR3, as DNA: TGTGCCACCAGCGGCGGGACAGTCTATGGCTACACCTTC. It specifies CATSGGTVYGYTF.

The chain recombines TRBV25-1 with TRBJ2-2; 7 bases align to TRBD1. The CDR3 is made up of 16 amino acids. V was clipped by 3 bases and J by 4 bases; unmatched bases: 8. Germline lookup yields CDR1 MGHDK and CDR2 SYGVNS. CDR3 region: CASSDPPGGGTGELFF. In DNA, the CDR3 is TGTGCCAGCAGTGACCCGCCAGGGGGTGGCACCGGGGAGCTGTTTTTT.

The chain is built from TRBV9 and TRBJ2-3; 9 bases align to TRBD1. V trimming: 7 bases; J trimming: 3 bases; junction bases outside the gene matches: 9. This CDR3 has 15 residues. From germline, CDR1 is SGDLS and CDR2 YYNGEE. The CDR3 DNA reads as TGTGCCAGCGGGGTAGGGACAGGGCAAACAGATACGCAGTATTTT. The encoded protein is CASGVGTGQTDTQYF.

The chain links TRBV30 to TRBJ2-2; TRBD1 agrees at 7 bases. This CDR3 is built from 18 residues. Germline V lookup: CDR1 GTSNPN, CDR2 SVGIG (reference sequence). The V gene end was trimmed by 0 bases and the J gene end by 0 bases; junction bases not matched to a gene: 10. In DNA, the CDR3 is TGTGCCTGGAGTGTAAGTACCTACGGGACAGCGAACACCGGGGAGCTGTTTTTT. Residues: CAWSVSTYGTANTGELFF.

This clone was counted only a few times. The V gene is TRBV9, the J gene TRBJ1-1; 9 bases map to TRBD1. CDR1 is SGDLS, CDR2 YYNGEE, per germline. V lost 6 bases and J lost 4; bases outside the gene matches: 13. This CDR3 comprises 16 residues. CDR3 in DNA: TGTGCCAGCACCTCCTCACAGGGGGCGCAGGGCACTGAAGCTTTCTTT. It codes for CASTSSQGAQGTEAFF.

The rearrangement joins TRBV4-3 to TRBJ2-7; no definite D call. CDR3 length equals 15 residues. V was cut by 0 bases and J by 0 bases, with 9 bases left in between. Germline CDR1 reads LGHNA; CDR2 reads YSLEER. The CDR3 region has the DNA TGCGCCAGCAGCCAAGAGATCTCAGACTCCTACGAGCAGTACTTC. Its protein is CASSQEISDSYEQYF.

As regards this clone: Other DNA sequences in this sample translate to the same CDR3. V usage is TRBV28 and J usage is TRBJ1-1; the match to TRBD1 covers 7 bases. V lost 6 bases, J lost 4 bases, and 8 bases stayed unmatched. Germline CDR1 is MDHEN and CDR2 is SYDVKM. The CDR3 contains 14 residues. The CDR3 reads CASSMTGSGTEAFF. Here the CDR3 DNA reads TGTGCCAGCAGCATGACAGGGTCGGGCACTGAAGCTTTCTTT.

This chain joins TRBV9 and TRBJ2-3; the match to TRBD2 covers 10 bases. V trimming: 3 bases; J trimming: 1 base; junction bases outside the gene matches: 8. The CDR3 contains 17 residues. From germline, CDR1 is SGDLS and CDR2 YYNGEE. CDR3 protein: CASSGILAGMGTDTQYF. For the CDR3, the DNA is TGTGCCAGCAGCGGAATACTAGCGGGAATGGGCACAGATACGCAGTATTTT.

The V gene is TRBV7-8, the J gene TRBJ2-5, with TRBD1 identical over 8 bases. The germline CDR1 and CDR2 sequences are SGHVS and FQNEAQ. The V gene end was trimmed by 2 bases and the J gene end by 5 bases; junction bases not matched to a gene: 10. The CDR3 spans 16 residues. As DNA, the CDR3 is TGTGCCAGCAGCTTAAGCTTACAGGGGGTGGGTGAGACCCAGTACTTC. Protein: CASSLSLQGVGETQYF.

V is TRBV20-1 and J is TRBJ2-7, with TRBD2 identical over 9 bases. V shed 3 bases, J shed 4 bases, and the junction held 7 bases outside the gene matches. Germline V gives CDR1 DFQATT, CDR2 SNEGSKA (reference sequence). CDR3 length: 14 amino acids. CDR3 nucleotide sequence: TGCAGTGCTAGTAATAGCGGGGGCTCGTACGAGCAGTACTTC. Translating it yields CSASNSGGSYEQYF.

The genes are TRBV5-8 and TRBJ1-5; D remains unclear. CDR1 is SGHTS, CDR2 YDEGEE, per germline. Deletions cut 2 bases from V and 0 bases from J, with 9 bases between. The CDR3 contains 15 residues. The CDR3 coding sequence is TGTGCCAGCAGCTTCTTCTCCTCTAGCAATCAGCCCCAGCATTTT. Translated: CASSFFSSSNQPQHF. The full variable domain, its missing parts supplied by reference TRBV5-8 and TRBJ1-5, is EAGVTQSPTHLIKTRGQQATLRCSPISGHTSVYWYQQALGLGLQFLLWYDEGEERNRGNFPPRFSGRQFPNYSSELNVNALELEDSALYLCASSFFSSSNQPQHFGDGTRLSIL.

Many counts were recorded for this clone. The rearrangement joins TRBV7-2 to TRBJ2-7; 10 bases map to TRBD2. CDR3 length: 17 residues. Per germline, CDR1 SGHTA and CDR2 FQGNSA. With 2 bases clipped from V and 0 bases from J, the junction kept 7 bases outside the gene matches. CDR3 protein: CASSLTGLAGASYEQYF. In DNA form, the CDR3 reads TGTGCCAGCAGCTTAACAGGGCTAGCGGGAGCCTCCTACGAGCAGTACTTC.